The 20 T cell receptor beta chains below come from one sample, sequenced in a study of human T cells and chemical hapten exposure. The time point is: pre-sensitization, week 0. Regarding treatment: therapeutic diphenylcyclopropenone sensitization with weekly scalp DPC. TCRdb independently ran MiXCR on the RACE reads; one entry per CDR3 protein. The sample has 350,000 to 450,000 distinct CDR3 sequences, about 5.1% seen once; the top ten hold 2% to 3%. The sample here was whole blood, taken in connection with sensitization to the hapten diphenylcyclopropenone (DPC). The receptors stem from a woman between 45 and 65 years old with alopecia areata. Some clones in this sample may be carry-over from other donors' samples.

In its sample, this clonotype was seen many times. The gene calls are TRBV24-1 and TRBJ2-1; 11 nucleotides agree with TRBD2. Germline lookup yields CDR1 KGHDR and CDR2 SFDVKD. This CDR3 has 17 residues. The J segment lost 7 bases and the V segment lost 4 bases, leaving 11 bases of the junction unmatched. CDR3 sequence reads: CATSDSLLAGVGNEQFF. CDR3 sequence (DNA): TGTGCCACCAGTGACAGCCTACTAGCGGGAGTGGGGAATGAGCAGTTCTTC.

This clonotype has at least ten counts. V gene TRBV30 combines with J gene TRBJ1-5; D remains ambiguous. V was cut by 0 bases and J by 2 bases, with 11 bases left in between. The CDR3 extends over 15 amino acids. Germline CDR1 and CDR2: GTSNPN and SVGIG (reference sequence). In nucleotides, the CDR3 is TGTGCCTGGAGTGTACGAGGTATTGGCAATCAGCCCCAGCATTTT. This codes for CAWSVRGIGNQPQHF.

At least ten counts were recorded for this clonotype. The rearrangement links TRBV2 to TRBJ2-5, with D hard to call. Germline V gene sequence: CDR1 SNHLY, CDR2 FYNNEI. V gave up 6 bases and J gave up 3 bases, with 5 bases separating them. This CDR3 region has 11 residues. DNA of the CDR3: TGTGCCAGCAGCAGAGAAGAGACCCAGTACTTC. This sequence encodes CASSREETQYF. Looking up the rest from reference TRBV2 and TRBJ2-5 gives the full variable domain: EPEVTQTPSHQVTQMGQEVILRCVPISNHLYFYWYRQILGQKVEFLVSFYNNEISEKSEIFDDQFSVERPDGSNFTLKIRSTKLEDSAMYFCASSREETQYFGPGTRLLVL.

This clonotype was seen at least ten times. This chain joins TRBV28 and TRBJ2-5, with D hard to call. The ends were cut back, 3 bases at V and 0 bases at J, with 14 bases in the middle. Germline CDR1 and CDR2: MDHEN and SYDVKM. There are 16 residues in the CDR3. CDR3 bases: TGTGCCAGCAGTTTGACTTCCCCTTCCTACCAAGAGACCCAGTACTTC. Its protein is CASSLTSPSYQETQYF.

This chain joins TRBV27 and TRBJ1-1; the D is unclear. The CDR3 runs 14 residues. The V gene's germline CDR1 is MNHEY and CDR2 SMNVEV (reference sequence). The V end was cut by 2 bases, the J end by 2 bases, with 9 bases between. CDR3 coding DNA: TGTGCCAGCAGTTTAACGGCCAGCAACACTGAAGCTTTCTTT. Residues: CASSLTASNTEAFF.

J is TRBJ2-7 and V is TRBV21-1; TRBD1 is the table's D call and was not checked against the DNA. TRBV21-1 is listed as a pseudogene. The CDR3 sequence is 19 residues long. The CDR3: CASSKKKDRDVRCSYEQYF. For the CDR3, the DNA is TGTGCCAGCAGCAAAAAAAAGGACCGGGACGTACGTTGCTCCTACGAGCAGTACTTC.

The gene calls are TRBV12-3 or TRBV12-4 and TRBJ2-7; 10 bases map to TRBD2. The CDR3 is 18 amino acids. V was pared by 4 bases and J by 1 base, with 13 bases of the junction left unmatched. In DNA, the CDR3 is TGTGCCAGCAGTTCGAAGCGGGAGGGCCCCATCCCTTCCTACGAGCAGTACTTC. Its protein is CASSSKREGPIPSYEQYF.

This clonotype was detected only a few times. The gene calls are TRBV12-3 or TRBV12-4 and TRBJ1-6, with a possible D match to TRBD1 (6 bases). V gave up 7 bases and J gave up 5 bases, with 18 bases separating them. CDR3 size: 16 residues. The CDR3 sequence: CASTVYREGDNSPLHF. As DNA, the CDR3 is TGTGCCAGCACCGTATACAGGGAGGGGGATAATTCACCCCTCCACTTT.

This clonotype was seen more than once but under ten times. This chain uses TRBV5-1 with TRBJ2-2, with D perhaps TRBD1 or TRBD2 (5 bases each). The CDR3 is 16 residues long. CDR1 SGHRS and CDR2 YFSETQ come from the germline V gene. V was pared by 0 bases and J by 1 base, with 10 bases between. In DNA form, the CDR3 reads TGCGCCAGCAGCTTGGCCGGGGCCAGGAACACCGGGGAGCTGTTTTTT. Its protein product is CASSLAGARNTGELFF.

In this sample, this clonotype turned up many times. V gene TRBV20-1 combines with J gene TRBJ2-1; 15 bases map to TRBD2. There are 15 residues in the CDR3. The V segment lost 5 bases and the J segment 5 bases; nucleotides outside the gene matches: 4. The germline gives CDR1 DFQATT, CDR2 SNEGSKA (reference sequence). The CDR3 sequence is CSAGLAGGPHNEQFF. DNA for the CDR3: TGCAGTGCTGGACTAGCGGGGGGGCCCCACAATGAGCAGTTCTTC.

This clonotype was picked up many times. The chain combines TRBV30 with TRBJ2-1, with D unresolved. This CDR3 region has 15 residues. Trimming took 1 base from V and 4 from J, leaving 14 bases between them. Germline V gene lookup returns CDR1 GTSNPN and CDR2 SVGIG (reference sequence). CDR3 coding DNA: TGTGCCTGGAGTGGTAGTAGCTCACTGTACAATGAGCAGTTCTTC. Protein sequence: CAWSGSSSLYNEQFF.

The table lists this clonotype with many counts. In nucleotides, the CDR3 is TGTGCCAGCAGCTTAGCGCGCCAGCCACTTAATGAAAAACTGTTTTTT. The encoded protein is CASSLARQPLNEKLFF. V gene TRBV7-2 combines with J gene TRBJ1-4; D remains ambiguous. Trimming shortened V by 0 bases and J by 4 bases, and 12 bases separated the two germline ends. Germline V gene data show CDR1 as SGHTA and CDR2 as FQGNSA. This CDR3 has 16 residues.

This clonotype was detected a few times. Here the CDR3 reads CASSLLQAGLYGYTF. CDR3 DNA: TGTGCCAGCAGCTTACTCCAAGCTGGACTATATGGCTACACCTTC. The V gene is TRBV7-9, the J gene TRBJ1-2; D gene unclear. The CDR3 is made up of 15 amino acids. Germline-derived CDR1 and CDR2 are SEHNR and FQNEAQ (reference sequence). Trimming took 2 bases from V and 5 from J, leaving 15 bases between them.

Ten or more counts support this clonotype. V usage is TRBV12-3 or TRBV12-4 and J usage is TRBJ2-3; D remains ambiguous. Deletions cut 3 bases from V and 5 bases from J, with 6 bases between. CDR3 length: 12 residues. The CDR3 DNA follows: TGTGCCAGCAGTTTCGTAGGAGATACGCAGTATTTT. Protein sequence: CASSFVGDTQYF.

This clonotype was counted many times. At one end, the junction sequence differs from germline, possibly due to a read error. This CDR3 reads CASNQEDSHQFF. The CDR3 DNA follows: TGTGCCAGCAACCAAGAGGACAGCCACCAGTTCTTC. The chain carries TRBV14 and TRBJ2-1; maybe TRBD1 (6 bases). CDR1 and CDR2 from the germline V gene are SGHDN and FVKESK. This CDR3 spans 12 amino acids. Full variable domain (outside the CDR3, taken from reference TRBV14 and TRBJ2-1): EAGVTQFPSHSVIEKGQTVTLRCDPISGHDNLYWYRRVMGKEIKFLLHFVKESKQDESGMPNNRFLAERTGGTYSTLKVQPAELEDSGVYFCASNQEDSHQFFGPGTRLTVL.

This clonotype was observed at least ten times. The CDR3 reads CASSQTSGANTGELFF. CDR3 nucleotide sequence: TGTGCCAGCAGTCAGACTAGCGGTGCGAACACCGGGGAGCTGTTTTTT. The chain has TRBV6-2 or TRBV6-3 and TRBJ2-2; TRBD2 matches at 9 bases. V was clipped by 5 bases and J by 0 bases; unmatched bases: 4. The CDR3 sequence is 16 residues long. Germline assignment: CDR1 MNHEY and CDR2 SVGEGT.

This clonotype was counted a few times. The chain recombines TRBV28 with TRBJ2-5; 8 bases map to TRBD1. The V gene end was trimmed by 1 base and the J gene end by 4 bases; junction bases not matched to a gene: 5. Germline lookup yields CDR1 MDHEN and CDR2 SYDVKM. The CDR3 totals 15 residues. CDR3 DNA sequence: TGTGCCAGCAGTTTATCCCGGACAGGGCGAGAGACCCAGTACTTC. Its translation: CASSLSRTGRETQYF.

The sample holds many counts of this clonotype. The CDR3 is CATSGGPVTDYGYTF. Here the CDR3 DNA reads TGTGCCACCAGCGGCGGCCCTGTAACTGACTATGGCTACACCTTC. The genes are TRBV15 and TRBJ1-2; D call uncertain. The V end lost 5 bases, the J end lost 3 bases, and 16 bases lay between the germline ends. CDR1 LNHNV and CDR2 YYDKDF come from the germline V gene (reference sequence). This CDR3 is 15 amino acids long.

In its sample, this clonotype was seen a few times. The chain employs TRBV6-5 and TRBJ2-7; D might be TRBD1 (6 bases). V was clipped by 5 bases and J by 0 bases, with 14 bases between them. The CDR3 contains 15 residues. CDR1 and CDR2 (germline): MNHEY, SVGAGI. As DNA, the CDR3 is TGTGCCAGCAGTCGTTCGACAGGAGGCTCCTACGAGCAGTACTTC. Translation: CASSRSTGGSYEQYF.

This clonotype was recorded a few times. The chain joins TRBV20-1 to TRBJ2-5; 7 bases fit TRBD1. Germline CDR1 is DFQATT and CDR2 is SNEGSKA (reference sequence). V shed 6 bases, J shed 6 bases, and the junction held 7 bases outside the gene matches. This CDR3 comprises 12 residues. CDR3: CSAGQGEKTQYF. The DNA of the CDR3 is TGCAGTGCGGGGCAGGGGGAGAAGACCCAGTACTTC.